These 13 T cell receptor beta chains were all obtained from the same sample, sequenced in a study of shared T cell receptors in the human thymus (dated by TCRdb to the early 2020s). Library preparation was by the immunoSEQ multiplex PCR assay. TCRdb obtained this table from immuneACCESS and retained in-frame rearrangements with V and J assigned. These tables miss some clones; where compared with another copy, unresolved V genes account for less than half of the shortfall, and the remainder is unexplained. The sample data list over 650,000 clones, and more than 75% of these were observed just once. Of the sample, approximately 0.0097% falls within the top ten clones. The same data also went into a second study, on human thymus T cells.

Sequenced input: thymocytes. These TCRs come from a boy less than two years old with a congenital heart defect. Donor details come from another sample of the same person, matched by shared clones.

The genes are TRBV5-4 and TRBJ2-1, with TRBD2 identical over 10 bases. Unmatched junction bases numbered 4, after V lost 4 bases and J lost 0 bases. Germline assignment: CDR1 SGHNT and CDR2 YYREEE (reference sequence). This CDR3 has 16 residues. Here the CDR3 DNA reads TGTGCCAGCAGCATTCCTAGCGGGGGCTCCTACAATGAGCAGTTCTTC. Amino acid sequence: CASSIPSGGSYNEQFF.

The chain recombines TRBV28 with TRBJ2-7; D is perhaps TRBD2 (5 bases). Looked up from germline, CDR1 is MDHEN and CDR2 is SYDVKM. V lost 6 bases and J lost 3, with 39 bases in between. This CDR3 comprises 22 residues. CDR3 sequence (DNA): TGTGCCAGCAGCAAGAGCGGAAGATGCACCCGAAGACCTCCGCCGGCTCTCTACGAGCAGTACTTC. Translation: CASSKSGRCTRRPPPALYEQYF.

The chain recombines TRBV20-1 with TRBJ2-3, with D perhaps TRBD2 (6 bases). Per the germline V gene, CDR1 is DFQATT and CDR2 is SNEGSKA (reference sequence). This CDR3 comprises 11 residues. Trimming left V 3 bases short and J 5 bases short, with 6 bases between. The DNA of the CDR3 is TGCAGTGCTAGCGGGAGAGATACGCAGTATTTT. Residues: CSASGRDTQYF.

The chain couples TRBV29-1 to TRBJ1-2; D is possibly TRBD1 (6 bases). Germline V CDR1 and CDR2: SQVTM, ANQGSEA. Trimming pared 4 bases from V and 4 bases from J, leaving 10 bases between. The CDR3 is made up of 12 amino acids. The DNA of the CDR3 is TGCAGCGTTGGGCCGGACAGCTATGGCTACACCTTC. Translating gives CSVGPDSYGYTF.

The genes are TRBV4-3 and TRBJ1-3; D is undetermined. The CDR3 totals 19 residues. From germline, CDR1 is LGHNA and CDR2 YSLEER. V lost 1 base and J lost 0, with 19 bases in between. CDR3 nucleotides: TGCGCCAGCAGCCAAGTTATTGATGGGCGCCATTTCTCTGGAAACACCATATATTTT. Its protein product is CASSQVIDGRHFSGNTIYF.

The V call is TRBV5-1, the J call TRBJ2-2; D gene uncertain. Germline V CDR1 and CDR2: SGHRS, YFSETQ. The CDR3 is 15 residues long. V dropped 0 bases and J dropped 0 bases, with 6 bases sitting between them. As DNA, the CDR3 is TGCGCCAGCAGCTTGGCAGAAACGAACACCGGGGAGCTGTTTTTT. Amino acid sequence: CASSLAETNTGELFF.

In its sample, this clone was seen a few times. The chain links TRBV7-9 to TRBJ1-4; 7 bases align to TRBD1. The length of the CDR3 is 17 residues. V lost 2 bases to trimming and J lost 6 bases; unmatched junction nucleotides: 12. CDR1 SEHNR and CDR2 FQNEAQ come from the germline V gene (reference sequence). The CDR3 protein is CASSLRRLGDRDEKLFF. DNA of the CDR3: TGTGCCAGCAGCTTAAGGAGACTCGGGGACAGAGATGAAAAACTGTTTTTT.

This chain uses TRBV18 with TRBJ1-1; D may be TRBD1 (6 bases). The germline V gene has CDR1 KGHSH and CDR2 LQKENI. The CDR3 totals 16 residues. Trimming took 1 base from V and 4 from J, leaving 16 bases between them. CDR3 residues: CASSPRGGATGTEAFF. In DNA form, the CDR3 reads TGTGCCAGCTCACCACGAGGGGGAGCTACCGGCACTGAAGCTTTCTTT.

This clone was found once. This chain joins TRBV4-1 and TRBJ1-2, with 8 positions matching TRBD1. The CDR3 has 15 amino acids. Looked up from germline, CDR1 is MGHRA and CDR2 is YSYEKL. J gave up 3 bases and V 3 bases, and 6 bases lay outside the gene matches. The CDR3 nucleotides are TGCGCCAGCAGCCAGGTCGGACAGGGTTACTATGGCTACACCTTC. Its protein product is CASSQVGQGYYGYTF.

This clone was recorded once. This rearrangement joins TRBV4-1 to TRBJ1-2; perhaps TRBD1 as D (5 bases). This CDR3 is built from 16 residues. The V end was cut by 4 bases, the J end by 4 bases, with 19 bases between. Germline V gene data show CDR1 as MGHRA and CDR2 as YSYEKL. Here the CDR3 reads CASSPAPAGFGYGYTF. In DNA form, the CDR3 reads TGCGCCAGCAGCCCCGCCCCGGCAGGGTTCGGCTATGGCTACACCTTC.

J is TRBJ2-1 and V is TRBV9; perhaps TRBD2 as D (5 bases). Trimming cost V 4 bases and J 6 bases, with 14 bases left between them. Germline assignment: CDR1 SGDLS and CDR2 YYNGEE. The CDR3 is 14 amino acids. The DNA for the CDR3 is TGTGCCAGCAGCCCTCCCGGAGGTAGCAATGAGCAGTTCTTC. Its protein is CASSPPGGSNEQFF.

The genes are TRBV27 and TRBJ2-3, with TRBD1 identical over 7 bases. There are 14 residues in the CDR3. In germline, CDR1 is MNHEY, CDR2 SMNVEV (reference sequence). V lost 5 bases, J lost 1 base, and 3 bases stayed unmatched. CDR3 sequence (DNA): TGTGCCAGCAGTCTGACAGGGCGCACAGATACGCAGTATTTT. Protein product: CASSLTGRTDTQYF.

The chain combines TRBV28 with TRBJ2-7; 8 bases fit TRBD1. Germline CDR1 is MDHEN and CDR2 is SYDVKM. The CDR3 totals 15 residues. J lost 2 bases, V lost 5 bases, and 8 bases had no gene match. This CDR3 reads CASSPSRGLTYEQYF. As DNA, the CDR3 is TGTGCCAGCAGTCCCTCCAGGGGGCTTACCTACGAGCAGTACTTC.